Included here is one TCR beta chain sequence, with context. Its antigen remains unknown. The time point denotes: week 3, after first cycle of checkpoint inhibitor. Patients with prior systemic cancer treatment, concomitant immunosuppressants, or other active malignancies were excluded. The method was immunoSEQ multiplex PCR; TCRdb's version includes in-frame clones alone and lacks a portion of them. The sample lists 7,000 to 10,000 clones; more than 75% were seen once. The data were taken from a study of blood T cell dynamics during melanoma immunotherapy. Study-wide background: First-line therapy was either pembrolizumab or nivolumab with ipilimumab for metastatic melanoma.

Deletions cut 6 bases from V and 7 bases from J, with 13 bases between. Germline V CDR1 and CDR2: LNHDA, SQIVND (reference sequence). The CDR3 totals 13 residues. Broader study findings: Clones driving repertoire changes may be melanoma-specific or general immune activation. At W3, later disease-control patients showed bifurcated PBMC repertoire changes, unlike progressors.

The TCR comes from a human donor with melanoma. Here the sequenced sample was blood, taken from a patient treated with checkpoint blockade. The chain combines TRBV19 with TRBJ1-5, with D unclear. CDR3 amino acids: CASSGDLGQPQHF. The DNA for the CDR3 is TGTGCCAGTAGCGGAGACCTCGGGCAGCCCCAGCATTTT.